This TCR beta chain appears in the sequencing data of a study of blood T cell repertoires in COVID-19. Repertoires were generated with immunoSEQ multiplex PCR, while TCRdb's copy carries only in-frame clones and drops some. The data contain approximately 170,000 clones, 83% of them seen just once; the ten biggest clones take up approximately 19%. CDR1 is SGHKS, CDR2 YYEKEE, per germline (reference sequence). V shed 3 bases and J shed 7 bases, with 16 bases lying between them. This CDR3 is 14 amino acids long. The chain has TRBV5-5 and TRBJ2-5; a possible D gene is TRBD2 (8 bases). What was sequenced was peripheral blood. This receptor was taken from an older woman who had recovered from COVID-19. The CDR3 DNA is TGTGCCAGCAGCTCGGGAGGGACAGTAGGGACCCAGTACTTC. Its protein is CASSSGGTVGTQYF. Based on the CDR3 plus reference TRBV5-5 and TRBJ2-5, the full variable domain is DAGVTQSPTHLIKTRGQQVTLRCSPISGHKSVSWYQQVLGQGPQFIFQYYEKEERGRGNFPDRFSARQFPNYSSELNVNALLLGDSALYLCASSSGGTVGTQYFGPGTRLLVL.